The next 22 T cell receptor beta chains were all read from a single sample in a study of CD8 T cells in ankylosing spondylitis. TCRdb re-called the 5' RACE reads through MiXCR, storing one row per CDR3 protein. The data hold 250,000 to 400,000 distinct CDR3 sequences, with about 9.9% observed a single time. The sequenced sample consisted of blood, either unsorted or a sorted T cell fraction (not recorded which). The receptors originated from a female donor with ankylosing spondylitis or in good health (not recorded which).

Ten or more counts support this clonotype. The chain employs TRBV10-3 and TRBJ2-2; D remains unclear. This CDR3 comprises 16 residues. Germline V gene data show CDR1 as ENHRY and CDR2 as SYGVKD. V was trimmed by 2 bases and J by 6 bases, leaving 16 bases between them. The CDR3 protein is CAISERALLESGELFF. As DNA, the CDR3 is TGTGCCATCAGTGAGCGGGCCCTGTTAGAATCCGGGGAGCTGTTTTTT.

This chain uses TRBV28 with TRBJ1-6, with 7 positions matching TRBD1. Germline V gene sequence: CDR1 MDHEN, CDR2 SYDVKM. V lost 1 base and J lost 6; bases outside the gene matches: 6. There are 16 residues in the CDR3. The CDR3 reads CASSLSQGGINSPLHF. CDR3 nucleotides: TGTGCCAGCAGTTTATCGCAGGGGGGAATTAATTCACCCCTCCACTTT.

V gene TRBV7-2 combines with J gene TRBJ1-4; 7 bases are shared with TRBD1. This CDR3 region has 15 residues. From germline, CDR1 is SGHTA and CDR2 FQGNSA. The J segment lost 2 bases and the V segment lost 5 bases, leaving 5 bases of the junction unmatched. This chain's CDR3 is CASSKTGPTNEKLFF. CDR3 nucleotide sequence: TGTGCCAGCAGCAAGACAGGGCCCACTAATGAAAAACTGTTTTTT.

This chain links TRBV7-9 with TRBJ2-7; 8 bases are a match to TRBD1. V lost 5 bases and J lost 6; bases outside the gene matches: 12. Per the germline V gene, CDR1 is SEHNR and CDR2 is FQNEAQ (reference sequence). The CDR3 is 15 residues long. The CDR3 reads CASSPPGTGSAEQYF. CDR3 bases: TGTGCCAGCAGCCCTCCTGGGACAGGCTCGGCCGAGCAGTACTTC.

This clonotype was counted many times. Here the CDR3 DNA reads TGTGCCAGCAGCCATGAAAAAAACATTCAGTACTTC. The encoded protein is CASSHEKNIQYF. V gene TRBV7-2 combines with J gene TRBJ2-4; D is unclear. CDR3 length: 12 residues. V lost 5 bases to trimming and J lost 4 bases, with 6 bases between them. In germline, CDR1 is SGHTA, CDR2 FQGNSA. The full variable domain, completed using reference TRBV7-2 and TRBJ2-4, is GAGVSQSPSNKVTEKGKDVELRCDPISGHTALYWYRQSLGQGLEFLIYFQGNSAPDKSGLPSDRFSAERTGGSVSTLTIQRTQQEDSAVYLCASSHEKNIQYFGAGTRLSVL.

This clonotype has a count of ten or more. This chain joins TRBV9 and TRBJ2-7; D gene ambiguous. Germline V gene sequence: CDR1 SGDLS, CDR2 YYNGEE. The CDR3 totals 14 residues. The V end was cut by 0 bases, the J end by 6 bases, with 13 bases between. The CDR3, as DNA: TGTGCCAGCAGCGTAGGTACCGAGGCTGTCGAGCAGTACTTC. It specifies CASSVGTEAVEQYF.

This clonotype showed up many times. This chain links TRBV20-1 with TRBJ1-1; possibly TRBD1 for D (5 bases). Germline values: CDR1 DFQATT, CDR2 SNEGSKA (reference sequence). The CDR3 is 13 amino acids. The germline V and J ends were trimmed by 6 bases and 6 bases, with 17 bases remaining between them. The chain's CDR3 is CSAPPGPRPEAFF. DNA for the CDR3: TGCAGTGCCCCCCCGGGGCCCCGTCCTGAAGCTTTCTTT.

This clonotype was counted ten times or more. V usage is TRBV7-2 and J usage is TRBJ2-7; either TRBD1 or TRBD2 may fit D (5 bases each). Germline V lookup: CDR1 SGHTA, CDR2 FQGNSA. The germline V and J ends were trimmed by 4 bases and 6 bases, with 13 bases remaining between them. The length of the CDR3 is 13 residues. CDR3 nucleotides: TGTGCCAGCAGCTCACTAGACACAGGCGAGCAGTACTTC. Amino acids: CASSSLDTGEQYF.

The CDR3: CASSLSSGRAKKNEQYF. CDR3 coding DNA: TGTGCCAGCAGCCTTTCTAGCGGGAGGGCCAAAAAAAACGAGCAGTACTTC. V and J are TRBV28 and TRBJ2-7; 12 bases map to TRBD2. With V trimmed by 6 bases and J by 5 bases, 14 bases remained unmatched. Germline V CDR1 and CDR2: MDHEN, SYDVKM. The CDR3 sequence is 17 residues long. The variable domain in full, with the rest retrieved from reference TRBV28 and TRBJ2-7, is DVKVTQSSRYLVKRTGEKVFLECVQDMDHENMFWYRQDPGLGLRLIYFSYDVKMKEKGDIPEGYSVSREKKERFSLILESASTNQTSMYLCASSLSSGRAKKNEQYFGPGTRLTVT.

The chain employs TRBV30 and TRBJ1-1; D gene ambiguous. The CDR3 sequence is 13 residues long. Trimming removed 0 bases from V and 1 base from J, with 6 bases in between. Germline CDR1 is GTSNPN and CDR2 is SVGIG (reference sequence). CDR3 DNA sequence: TGTGCCTGGAGTGTAGAGTCGAACACTGAAGCTTTCTTT. This gives the protein CAWSVESNTEAFF.

This clonotype was seen a handful of times. This chain joins TRBV27 and TRBJ2-7, with TRBD2 as a possible D gene (5 bases). The CDR3 spans 14 residues. The V gene's germline CDR1 is MNHEY and CDR2 SMNVEV (reference sequence). The V end lost 5 bases, the J end lost 0 bases, and 11 bases lay between the germline ends. CDR3 amino acids: CASSPRDYSYEQYF. The CDR3 nucleotides are TGTGCCAGCAGTCCCCGAGACTACTCCTACGAGCAGTACTTC.

This clonotype was seen more than once but under ten times. This chain uses TRBV7-9 with TRBJ2-7; possibly TRBD1 for D (5 bases). V shed 5 bases and J shed 3 bases, with 17 bases lying between them. Germline CDR1 and CDR2: SEHNR and FQNEAQ (reference sequence). The CDR3 has 15 residues. The chain's CDR3 is CASSQVVTGNYEQYF. The DNA for the CDR3 is TGTGCCAGCAGCCAAGTGGTCACAGGAAACTACGAGCAGTACTTC.

There are many counts of this clonotype. V gene TRBV20-1 combines with J gene TRBJ2-5; 7 positions match TRBD2. V trimming: 0 bases; J trimming: 2 bases; junction bases outside the gene matches: 6. This CDR3 is 15 amino acids long. Germline loops: CDR1 DFQATT, CDR2 SNEGSKA (reference sequence). The CDR3 DNA sequence: TGCAGTGCTAGAGATGGGCGGGGAGGGCAAGAGACCCAGTACTTC. Amino acid sequence: CSARDGRGGQETQYF.

This clonotype has a handful of counts. The chain combines TRBV20-1 with TRBJ2-3; TRBD2 matches 12 bases. There are 18 residues in the CDR3. The ends lost 1 base at V and 2 bases at J; junction bases unmatched: 10. Germline V gene data show CDR1 as DFQATT and CDR2 as SNEGSKA (reference sequence). CDR3 DNA sequence: TGCAGTGCTAGAGCACAGGGACTAGCGGGCCTAATCACAGATACGCAGTATTTT. Its translation: CSARAQGLAGLITDTQYF.

This clonotype came up many times. The CDR3 here is CASSRPRGWTEAFF. The CDR3 region has the DNA TGTGCCAGCAGTCGACCCCGCGGGTGGACTGAAGCTTTCTTT. The chain combines TRBV6-2 or TRBV6-3 with TRBJ1-1; no clear D. There are 14 residues in the CDR3. The germline gives CDR1 MNHEY, CDR2 SVGEGT. V was trimmed by 5 bases and J by 5 bases, leaving 15 bases between them.

This clonotype came up many times. The V call is TRBV5-1, the J call TRBJ2-1; D unclear. Germline V gene data show CDR1 as SGHRS and CDR2 as YFSETQ. V was clipped by 1 base and J by 7 bases, with 12 bases between them. CDR3 length: 14 residues. CDR3: CASSLMQPGNEQFF. As DNA, the CDR3 is TGCGCCAGCAGCTTGATGCAGCCCGGGAATGAGCAGTTCTTC.

This clonotype was counted ten times or more. The chain uses TRBV6-2 or TRBV6-3 and TRBJ1-2; TRBD1 agrees at 7 bases. J lost 2 bases, V lost 4 bases, and 16 bases had no gene match. Per germline, CDR1 MNHEY and CDR2 SVGEGT. The CDR3 has 18 residues. The CDR3 here is CASSSIYPRDRRNYGYTF. CDR3 in DNA: TGTGCCAGCAGTTCTATTTACCCACGGGACAGAAGGAACTATGGCTACACCTTC.

This clonotype was detected a few times. J is TRBJ2-7 and V is TRBV5-1; 14 nucleotides agree with TRBD2. This CDR3 region has 20 residues. Germline V gene data show CDR1 as SGHRS and CDR2 as YFSETQ. Losses at the gene ends were 3 bases for V and 7 bases for J; bases not matched to a gene: 21. Here the CDR3 reads CASSSYPGTSGSLVPGEQYF. The CDR3 DNA sequence: TGCGCCAGCAGCTCATATCCCGGGACTAGCGGGAGCCTGGTACCGGGAGAGCAGTACTTC.

This clonotype was picked up many times. The rearrangement joins TRBV5-1 to TRBJ2-5, with a possible D match to TRBD2 (6 bases). Per the germline V gene, CDR1 is SGHRS and CDR2 is YFSETQ. V shed 5 bases and J shed 4 bases, with 15 bases lying between them. The CDR3 spans 14 residues. CDR3 nucleotide sequence: TGCGCCAGCAGACGGGTCATGGGAGGAGAGACCCAGTACTTC. Translating gives CASRRVMGGETQYF.

This clonotype was found many times. The J gene is TRBJ2-5, the V gene TRBV12-3 or TRBV12-4; D is uncertain. Trimming took off 7 bases at V and 3 bases at J, with 6 bases between the two ends. There are 11 residues in the CDR3. The chain's CDR3 is CASTEKETQYF. The CDR3 DNA sequence: TGTGCCAGCACCGAAAAAGAGACCCAGTACTTC.

This clonotype was seen ten or more times. This sequence joins TRBV12-3 or TRBV12-4 and TRBJ2-3, with 8 bases lining up with TRBD1. This CDR3 has 17 residues. Trimming removed 6 bases from V and 1 base from J; junction bases left unmatched: 12. CDR3 amino acids: CASSLDRGGVGTDTQYF. In DNA, the CDR3 is TGTGCCAGCAGCCTTGACAGGGGAGGAGTCGGCACAGATACGCAGTATTTT.

There are many counts of this clonotype. The chain has TRBV27 and TRBJ2-7, with 7 bases that match TRBD1. This CDR3 is built from 14 residues. V was pared by 3 bases and J by 1 base, with 3 bases of the junction left unmatched. Germline CDR1 and CDR2: MNHEY and SMNVEV (reference sequence). In DNA form, the CDR3 reads TGTGCCAGCAGTTTTACACAGGGGTCCTACGAGCAGTACTTC. Protein product: CASSFTQGSYEQYF.